The TCR beta chain described here comes from a study of blood T cells in healthy people across ages. It was with a sample-barcoded 5' primer and a J-beta primer mix that a second PCR of about 6 to 12 cycles was run. TCRdb re-called the 5' RACE reads through MiXCR, storing one row per CDR3 protein. Seen here are 720,000 or so distinct CDR3 sequences, 35% to 50% observed once, and the top ten hold 30%. This clonotype was seen repeatedly, ten times or more. The CDR3 totals 14 residues. The V and J ends lost 5 bases and 1 base, in that order; junction bases with no gene match: 6. CDR1 is DFQATT and CDR2 is SNEGSKA in the germline V gene (reference sequence).

The TCR was taken from a man older than 75 in good health. Sequencing was done on a sample of blood. This sequence joins TRBV20-1 and TRBJ2-7; 9 bases fit TRBD1. The CDR3 sequence is CSAQRQGVSYEQYF. CDR3 nucleotide sequence: TGCAGTGCTCAAAGACAGGGGGTTTCCTACGAGCAGTACTTC.